Each of the 8 T cell receptor beta chains below was sequenced from the same sample in a study of technical replicates of blood from a few donors. Assay used: immunoSEQ multiplex PCR; TCRdb lists only in-frame clones, some missing. The sample records tens of thousands of clones, roughly 96% being singletons. Sequences were obtained from T cells isolated from PBMCs. The receptors come from a human donor in good health.

The chain combines TRBV6-5 with TRBJ2-1, with 7 bases lining up with TRBD2. CDR3 length: 13 residues. CDR1 and CDR2 (germline): MNHEY, SVGAGI. V shed 6 bases, J shed 7 bases, and the junction held 6 bases outside the gene matches. CDR3 bases: TGTGCCAGCAGGGGGACTACCCCTAATGAGCAGTTCTTC. Translation: CASRGTTPNEQFF.

The chain recombines TRBV6-6 with TRBJ2-4; no definite D call. Germline V CDR1 and CDR2: MNHNY, SVGAGI (reference sequence). The CDR3 has 14 amino acids. V lost 7 bases and J 0 bases, leaving 10 bases between the germline ends. CDR3 in DNA: TGTGCCAGCATCGAAATAGTAGCCAAAAACATTCAGTACTTC. Protein sequence: CASIEIVAKNIQYF.

The chain recombines TRBV5-4 with TRBJ2-3, with 10 bases matching TRBD2. Germline CDR1 SGHNT, CDR2 YYREEE (reference sequence). The CDR3 spans 15 residues. J was trimmed by 6 bases and V by 3 bases; bases with no gene match: 7. The CDR3, as DNA: TGTGCCAGCAGCTGGGGGCTAGCGGGAGTGGATACGCAGTATTTT. This gives the protein CASSWGLAGVDTQYF.

The chain uses TRBV7-2 and TRBJ2-7, with 8 bases lining up with TRBD2. With V trimmed by 4 bases and J by 3 bases, 2 bases remained unmatched. In germline, CDR1 is SGHTA, CDR2 FQGNSA. The CDR3 consists of 13 residues. CDR3 in amino acids: CASSYGTSYEQYF. As DNA, the CDR3 is TGTGCCAGCAGCTACGGGACTAGCTACGAGCAGTACTTC.

The V gene is TRBV5-4, the J gene TRBJ2-1, with D possibly being TRBD2 (6 bases). CDR3 length: 16 residues. Germline values: CDR1 SGHNT, CDR2 YYREEE (reference sequence). Trimming cost V 4 bases and J 7 bases, with 21 bases left between them. The CDR3 loop reads CASSLLAEHRVNEQFF. Here the CDR3 DNA reads TGTGCCAGCAGCCTTTTAGCGGAGCATAGGGTTAATGAGCAGTTCTTC.

This clone turned up a few times. The chain joins TRBV7-2 to TRBJ2-1; D gene uncertain. The length of the CDR3 is 14 residues. CDR1 and CDR2 (germline): SGHTA, FQGNSA. V lost 0 bases and J 7 bases, leaving 10 bases between the germline ends. Written as DNA, the CDR3 is TGTGCCAGCAGCTTAGCGCCCCCACAGAATGAGCAGTTCTTC. Amino acids: CASSLAPPQNEQFF.

The chain links TRBV5-1 to TRBJ1-1; 10 bases are a match to TRBD1. The CDR3 sequence is 14 residues long. Germline V gene data show CDR1 as SGHRS and CDR2 as YFSETQ. The ends lost 0 bases at V and 7 bases at J; junction bases unmatched: 3. CDR3 DNA sequence: TGCGCCAGCAGCTTGGGGACAGGGGGATTTGAAGCTTTCTTT. This codes for CASSLGTGGFEAFF.

This rearrangement joins TRBV5-1 to TRBJ1-4; TRBD1 agrees at 7 bases. The CDR3 totals 13 residues. V was pared by 4 bases and J by 6 bases, with 3 bases of the junction left unmatched. Germline V CDR1 and CDR2: SGHRS, YFSETQ. The CDR3, as DNA: TGCGCCAGCAGCCGGCAGGGGGATGAAAAACTGTTTTTT. It translates to CASSRQGDEKLFF.